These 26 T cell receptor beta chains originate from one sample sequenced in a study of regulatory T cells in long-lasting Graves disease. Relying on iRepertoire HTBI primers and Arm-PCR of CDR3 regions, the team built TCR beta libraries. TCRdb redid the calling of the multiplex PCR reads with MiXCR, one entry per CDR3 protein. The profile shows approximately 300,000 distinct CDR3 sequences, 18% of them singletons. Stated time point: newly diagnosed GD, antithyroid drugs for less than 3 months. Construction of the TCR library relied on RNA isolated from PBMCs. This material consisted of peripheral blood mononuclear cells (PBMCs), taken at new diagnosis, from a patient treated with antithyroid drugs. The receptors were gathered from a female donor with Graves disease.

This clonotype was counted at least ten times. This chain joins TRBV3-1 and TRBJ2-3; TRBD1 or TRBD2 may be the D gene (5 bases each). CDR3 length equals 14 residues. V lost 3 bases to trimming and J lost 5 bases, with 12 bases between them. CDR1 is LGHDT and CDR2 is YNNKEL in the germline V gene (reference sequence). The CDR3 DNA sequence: TGTGCCAGCAGCCAGGGGGTCGAGGAAGATACGCAGTATTTT. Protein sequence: CASSQGVEEDTQYF.

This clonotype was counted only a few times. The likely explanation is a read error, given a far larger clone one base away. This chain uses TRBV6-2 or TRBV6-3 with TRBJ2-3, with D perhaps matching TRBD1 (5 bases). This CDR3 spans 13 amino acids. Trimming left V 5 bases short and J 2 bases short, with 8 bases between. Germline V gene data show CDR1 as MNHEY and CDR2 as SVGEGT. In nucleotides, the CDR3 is TGTGCCAGCAGTGGCAGGGACACAGATACGCAGTATTTT. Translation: CASSGRDTDTQYF.

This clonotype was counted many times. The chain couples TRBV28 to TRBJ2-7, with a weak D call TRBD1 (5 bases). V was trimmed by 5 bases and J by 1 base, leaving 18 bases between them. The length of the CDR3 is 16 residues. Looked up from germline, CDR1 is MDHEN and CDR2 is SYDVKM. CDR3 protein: CASSPGTGLPSYEQYF. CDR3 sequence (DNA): TGTGCCAGCAGTCCCGGTACAGGCCTCCCGTCCTACGAGCAGTACTTC.

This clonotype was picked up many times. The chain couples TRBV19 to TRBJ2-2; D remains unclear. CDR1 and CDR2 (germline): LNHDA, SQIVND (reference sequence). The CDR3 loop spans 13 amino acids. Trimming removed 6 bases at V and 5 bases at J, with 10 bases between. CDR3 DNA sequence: TGTGCCAGTAGATCCGACACTACCGGGGAGCTGTTTTTT. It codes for CASRSDTTGELFF.

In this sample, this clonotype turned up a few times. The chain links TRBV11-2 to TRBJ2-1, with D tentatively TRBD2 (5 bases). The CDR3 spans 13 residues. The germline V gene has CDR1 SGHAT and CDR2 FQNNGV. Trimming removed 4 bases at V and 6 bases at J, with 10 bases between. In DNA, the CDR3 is TGTGCCAGCAGCTGGTCGGCGGGCAATGAGCAGTTCTTC. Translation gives CASSWSAGNEQFF.

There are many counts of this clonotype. The CDR3 region has the DNA TGTGCCAGCAGCCCCTCAGGGGGCACAGATACGCAGTATTTT. It codes for CASSPSGGTDTQYF. V is TRBV12-3 or TRBV12-4 and J is TRBJ2-3, with a weak D call TRBD1 (6 bases). The CDR3 contains 14 residues. The V gene lost 6 bases and the J gene lost 1 base, with 11 bases spanning the gap.

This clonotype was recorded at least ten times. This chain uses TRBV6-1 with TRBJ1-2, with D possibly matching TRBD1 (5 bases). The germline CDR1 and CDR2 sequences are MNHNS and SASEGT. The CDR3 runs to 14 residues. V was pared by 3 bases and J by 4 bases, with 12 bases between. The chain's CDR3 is CASSEARVGYGYTF. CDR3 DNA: TGTGCCAGCAGTGAGGCCAGGGTTGGCTATGGCTACACCTTC.

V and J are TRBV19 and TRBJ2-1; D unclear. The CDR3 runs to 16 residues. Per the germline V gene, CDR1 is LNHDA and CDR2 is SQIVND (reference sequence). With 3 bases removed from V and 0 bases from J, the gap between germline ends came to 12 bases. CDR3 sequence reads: CASSIRPEVSYNEQFF. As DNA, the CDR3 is TGTGCCAGTAGTATCAGACCTGAGGTCTCCTACAATGAGCAGTTCTTC.

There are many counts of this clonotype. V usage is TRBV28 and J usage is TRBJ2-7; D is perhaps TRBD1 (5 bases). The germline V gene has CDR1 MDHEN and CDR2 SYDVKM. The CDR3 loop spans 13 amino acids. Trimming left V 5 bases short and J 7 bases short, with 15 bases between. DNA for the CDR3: TGTGCCAGCAGTCGATCTCAGGGTATAGAGCAGTACTTC. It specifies CASSRSQGIEQYF.

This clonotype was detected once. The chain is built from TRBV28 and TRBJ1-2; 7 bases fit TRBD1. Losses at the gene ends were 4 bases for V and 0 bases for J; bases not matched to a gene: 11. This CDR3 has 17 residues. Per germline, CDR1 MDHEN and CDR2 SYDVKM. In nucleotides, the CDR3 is TGTGCCAGCAGTTCCGGGACAGAGGGGGTTTCTAACTATGGCTACACCTTC. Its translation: CASSSGTEGVSNYGYTF.

The CDR3 nucleotides are TGTGCCAGCAGCCTTGACGCGGGGGGCGAGCAGTACTTC. This codes for CASSLDAGGEQYF. The chain recombines TRBV11-2 with TRBJ2-7; 8 nucleotides match TRBD2. CDR1 and CDR2 (germline): SGHAT, FQNNGV. The CDR3 loop spans 13 amino acids. With V trimmed by 5 bases and J by 6 bases, 6 bases remained unmatched.

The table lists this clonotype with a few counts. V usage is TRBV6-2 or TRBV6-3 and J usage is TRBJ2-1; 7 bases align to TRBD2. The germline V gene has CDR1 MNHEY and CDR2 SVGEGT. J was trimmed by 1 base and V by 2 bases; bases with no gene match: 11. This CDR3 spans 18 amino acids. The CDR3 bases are TGTGCCAGCAGTTACCCCTCTAGCGGCGAGGGTTCCTACAATGAGCAGTTCTTC. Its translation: CASSYPSSGEGSYNEQFF.

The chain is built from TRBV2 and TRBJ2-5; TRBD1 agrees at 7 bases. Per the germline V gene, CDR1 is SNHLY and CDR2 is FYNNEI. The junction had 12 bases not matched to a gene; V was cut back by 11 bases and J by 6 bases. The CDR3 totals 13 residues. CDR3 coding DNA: TGTGCCGCAGAAACAGGGGTAGGCAAGACCCAGTACTTC. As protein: CAAETGVGKTQYF.

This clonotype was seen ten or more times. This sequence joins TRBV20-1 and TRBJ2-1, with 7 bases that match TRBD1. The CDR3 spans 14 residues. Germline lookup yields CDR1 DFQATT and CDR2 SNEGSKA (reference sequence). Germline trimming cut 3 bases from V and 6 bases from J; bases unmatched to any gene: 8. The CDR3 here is CSASWTGRSNEQFF. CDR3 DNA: TGCAGTGCTAGTTGGACAGGACGTAGCAATGAGCAGTTCTTC.

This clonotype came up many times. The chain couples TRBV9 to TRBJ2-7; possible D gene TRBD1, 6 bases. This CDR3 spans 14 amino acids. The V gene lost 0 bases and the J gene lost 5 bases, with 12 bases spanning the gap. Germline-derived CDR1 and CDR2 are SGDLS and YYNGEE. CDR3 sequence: CASSVGQGLHEQYF. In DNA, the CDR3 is TGTGCCAGCAGCGTAGGGCAGGGGCTGCACGAGCAGTACTTC.

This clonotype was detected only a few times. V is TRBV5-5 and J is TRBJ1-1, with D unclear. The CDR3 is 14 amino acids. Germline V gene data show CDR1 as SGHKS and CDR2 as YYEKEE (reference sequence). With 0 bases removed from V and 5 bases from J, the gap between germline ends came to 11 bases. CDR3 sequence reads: CASSLVGGETEAFF. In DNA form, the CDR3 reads TGTGCCAGCAGCTTGGTCGGCGGGGAGACTGAAGCTTTCTTT.

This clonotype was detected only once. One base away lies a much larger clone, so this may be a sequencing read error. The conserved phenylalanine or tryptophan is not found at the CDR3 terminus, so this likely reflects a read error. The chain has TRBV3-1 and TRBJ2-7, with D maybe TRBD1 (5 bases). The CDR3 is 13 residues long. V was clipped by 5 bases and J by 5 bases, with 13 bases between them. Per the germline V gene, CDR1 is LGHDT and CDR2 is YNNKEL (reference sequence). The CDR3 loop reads CASSGTGKDEQYS. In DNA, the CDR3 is TGTGCCAGCAGCGGCACAGGTAAGGACGAGCAGTACTCC.

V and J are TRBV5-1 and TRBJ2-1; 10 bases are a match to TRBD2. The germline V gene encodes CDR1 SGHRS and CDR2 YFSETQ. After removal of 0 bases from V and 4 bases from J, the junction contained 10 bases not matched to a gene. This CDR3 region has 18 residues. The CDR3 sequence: CASSLEGLALRRYNEQFF. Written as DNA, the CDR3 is TGCGCCAGCAGCTTGGAGGGACTAGCGCTACGCCGATACAATGAGCAGTTCTTC.

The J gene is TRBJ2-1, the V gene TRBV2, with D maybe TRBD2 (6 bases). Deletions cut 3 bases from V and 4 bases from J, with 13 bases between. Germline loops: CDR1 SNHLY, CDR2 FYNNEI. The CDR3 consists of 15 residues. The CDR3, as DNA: TGTGCCAGCAGTGACCGGGAGACAGTATACAATGAGCAGTTCTTC. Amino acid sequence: CASSDRETVYNEQFF.

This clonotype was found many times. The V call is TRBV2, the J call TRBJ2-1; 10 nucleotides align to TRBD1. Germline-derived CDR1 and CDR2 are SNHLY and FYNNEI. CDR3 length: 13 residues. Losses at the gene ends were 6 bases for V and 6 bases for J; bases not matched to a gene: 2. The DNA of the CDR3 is TGTGCCAGCAGGCGACAGGGGGCCAATGAGCAGTTCTTC. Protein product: CASRRQGANEQFF.

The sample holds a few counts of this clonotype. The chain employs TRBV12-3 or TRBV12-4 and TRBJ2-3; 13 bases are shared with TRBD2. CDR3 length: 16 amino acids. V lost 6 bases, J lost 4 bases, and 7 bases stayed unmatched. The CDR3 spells CASSRTSGRAADTQYF. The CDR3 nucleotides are TGTGCCAGCAGCCGGACTAGCGGGAGAGCGGCAGATACGCAGTATTTT.

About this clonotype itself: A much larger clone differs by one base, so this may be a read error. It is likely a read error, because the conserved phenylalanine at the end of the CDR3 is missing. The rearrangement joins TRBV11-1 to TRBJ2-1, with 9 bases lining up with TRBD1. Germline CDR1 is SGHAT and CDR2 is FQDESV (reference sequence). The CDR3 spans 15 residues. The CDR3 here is CASSQYAGTGYEQFY. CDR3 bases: TGCGCCAGCAGCCAATACGCCGGGACAGGGTATGAGCAGTTCTAC.

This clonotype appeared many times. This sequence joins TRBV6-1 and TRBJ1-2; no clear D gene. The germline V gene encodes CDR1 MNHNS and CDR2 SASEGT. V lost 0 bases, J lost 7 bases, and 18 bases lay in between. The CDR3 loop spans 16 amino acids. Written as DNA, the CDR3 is TGTGCCAGCAGTGAAGCGCTTTTCCTCACCTCCGTTGGCTACACCTTC. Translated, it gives CASSEALFLTSVGYTF.

CDR3 nucleotide sequence: TGTGCCTGGAGTGACGGGAACACTAATGAAAAACTGTTTTTT. Encoded protein: CAWSDGNTNEKLFF. V and J are TRBV30 and TRBJ1-4; D gene unclear. Germline CDR1 and CDR2: GTSNPN and SVGIG (reference sequence). CDR3 size: 14 residues. V gave up 1 base and J gave up 2 bases, with 8 bases separating them.

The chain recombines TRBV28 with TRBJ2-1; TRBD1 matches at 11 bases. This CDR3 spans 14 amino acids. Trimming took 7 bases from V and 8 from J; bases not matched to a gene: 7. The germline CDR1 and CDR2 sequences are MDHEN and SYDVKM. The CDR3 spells CASTKGQGADEQFF. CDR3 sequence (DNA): TGTGCCAGCACCAAAGGACAGGGGGCCGATGAGCAGTTCTTC. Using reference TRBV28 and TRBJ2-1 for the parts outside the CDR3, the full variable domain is DVKVTQSSRYLVKRTGEKVFLECVQDMDHENMFWYRQDPGLGLRLIYFSYDVKMKEKGDIPEGYSVSREKKERFSLILESASTNQTSMYLCASTKGQGADEQFFGPGTRLTVL.

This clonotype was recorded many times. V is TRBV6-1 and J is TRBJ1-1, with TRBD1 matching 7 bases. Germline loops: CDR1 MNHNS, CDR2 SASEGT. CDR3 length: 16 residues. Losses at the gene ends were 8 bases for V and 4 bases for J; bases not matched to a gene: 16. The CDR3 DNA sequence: TGTGCCAGCTCCCCCCTGGCGGCAGGGGGAGGCACTGAAGCTTTCTTT. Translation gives CASSPLAAGGGTEAFF.